The 11 T cell receptor beta chains given below trace back to one sample, sequenced in a study of T cells in localized non-small cell lung cancer. Libraries were prepared by immunoSEQ multiplex PCR; TCRdb keeps only in-frame clonotypes and omits some of them. The sample holds tens of thousands of clones, just under 85% seen once. Sample: peripheral blood, taken before any cancer treatment. These receptors were taken from a female donor of 60 years or more with stage I lung adenocarcinoma.

This clone appeared a few times. This chain links TRBV7-9 with TRBJ1-4, with a weak D call TRBD1 (5 bases). The germline gives CDR1 SEHNR, CDR2 FQNEAQ (reference sequence). V was clipped by 5 bases and J by 5 bases, with 18 bases between them. The CDR3 runs to 16 residues. The CDR3 nucleotides are TGTGCCAGCAGCCAAAGTGGTTCCGGGGGGAATGAAAAACTGTTTTTT. Translating gives CASSQSGSGGNEKLFF.

This chain uses TRBV6-6 with TRBJ2-7, with TRBD1 matching over 7 bases. V was pared by 10 bases and J by 0 bases, with 6 bases of the junction left unmatched. The length of the CDR3 is 13 residues. Germline CDR1 reads MNHNY; CDR2 reads SVGAGI (reference sequence). CDR3 region: CATTDRASYEQYF. In DNA form, the CDR3 reads TGTGCCACAACCGACAGGGCCTCCTACGAGCAGTACTTC.

CDR3 DNA: TGTGCCAGCAGTTTATCGAACTACGGACAGGGATTTTCCTATAATTCACCCCTCCACTTT. Its translation: CASSLSNYGQGFSYNSPLHF. The V gene is TRBV27, the J gene TRBJ1-6; 8 positions agree with TRBD1. CDR1 MNHEY and CDR2 SMNVEV come from the germline V gene (reference sequence). Trimming at V came to 0 bases and at J to 1 base, leaving 11 bases not matched to a gene. This CDR3 is 20 amino acids long.

The chain is built from TRBV11-2 and TRBJ1-2, with D perhaps matching TRBD1 (5 bases). The CDR3 length is 11 residues. Germline V gene data show CDR1 as SGHAT and CDR2 as FQNNGV. Trimming took off 8 bases at V and 5 bases at J, with 9 bases between the two ends. CDR3 bases: TGTGCCAGCGGCGGGGGGTATGGCTACACCTTC. It codes for CASGGGYGYTF.

The chain joins TRBV6-1 to TRBJ2-7, with 7 bases identical to TRBD1. After removal of 6 bases from V and 5 bases from J, the junction contained 10 bases not matched to a gene. CDR1 and CDR2 from the germline V gene are MNHNS and SASEGT. The length of the CDR3 is 14 residues. CDR3 in DNA: TGTGCCAGCAGAGGGCCTGACAGGGCCCACGAGCAGTACTTC. It yields the protein CASRGPDRAHEQYF.

The gene calls are TRBV7-9 and TRBJ2-3; D is uncertain. Trimming took off 6 bases at V and 4 bases at J, with 5 bases between the two ends. Germline V gene lookup returns CDR1 SEHNR and CDR2 FQNEAQ (reference sequence). The CDR3 runs 11 residues. Here the CDR3 reads CASRGADTQYF. The CDR3 DNA reads TGTGCCAGCAGGGGCGCAGATACGCAGTATTTT.

The chain employs TRBV7-6 and TRBJ2-1; 7 bases agree with TRBD1. This CDR3 region has 14 residues. Germline trimming cut 1 base from V and 6 bases from J; bases unmatched to any gene: 3. CDR1 is SGHVS, CDR2 FNYEAQ, per germline. CDR3 in amino acids: CASSLGNRGNEQFF. For the CDR3, the DNA is TGTGCCAGCAGCTTAGGGAACAGGGGCAATGAGCAGTTCTTC.

The gene calls are TRBV7-3 and TRBJ2-1, with 14 positions matching TRBD2. V was pared by 5 bases and J by 9 bases, with 6 bases of the junction left unmatched. The CDR3 loop spans 15 amino acids. The germline gives CDR1 SGHTA, CDR2 FQGTGA. This chain's CDR3 is CASSPTGTSGSEQFF. CDR3 bases: TGTGCCAGCAGCCCCACCGGGACTAGCGGGAGTGAGCAGTTCTTC. Full variable domain (remainder filled in from reference TRBV7-3 and TRBJ2-1): GAGVSQTPSNKVTEKGKYVELRCDPISGHTALYWYRQSLGQGPEFLIYFQGTGAADDSGLPNDRFFAVRPEGSVSTLKIQRTERGDSAVYLCASSPTGTSGSEQFFGPGTRLTVL.

This chain joins TRBV5-4 and TRBJ2-1, with 8 bases matching TRBD1. The CDR3 has 15 amino acids. V was clipped by 5 bases and J by 7 bases; unmatched bases: 11. From germline, CDR1 is SGHNT and CDR2 YYREEE (reference sequence). CDR3 in amino acids: CASRFVQGARNEQFF. The CDR3 DNA follows: TGTGCCAGCAGATTCGTCCAGGGGGCGCGGAATGAGCAGTTCTTC.

As for this clone: One junction end disagrees with the germline gene, perhaps due to a read error. CDR3 protein: CASSTGTGSFEQYF. The CDR3 DNA follows: TGTGCCAGCAGCACCGGGACAGGGTCCTTCGAGCAGTACTTC. V usage is TRBV7-9 and J usage is TRBJ2-7, with 9 bases that match TRBD1. In germline, CDR1 is SEHNR, CDR2 FQNEAQ (reference sequence). CDR3 length equals 14 residues.

This sequence joins TRBV11-2 and TRBJ2-1; perhaps TRBD2 as D (6 bases). Trimming left V 0 bases short and J 9 bases short, with 12 bases between. Germline lookup yields CDR1 SGHAT and CDR2 FQNNGV. The length of the CDR3 is 14 residues. CDR3 in DNA: TGTGCCAGCAGCTTAGACACACTAGCAGTTGAGCAGTTCTTC. Translating it yields CASSLDTLAVEQFF.